Listed here are 6 T cell receptor beta chains from one sample, sequenced in a study of beta chain features in type 1 diabetes. Every isolated RNA sample was fully reverse transcribed, so sequencing captured expressed TCRB transcripts. Sequenced by immunoSEQ multiplex PCR; TCRdb stores in-frame clones only, minus some. The sample lists 200,000 to 250,000 clones, approximately 11% occurring once. The sample was central memory CD4+ T cells from blood. These receptors all stem from a man aged 18 to 30 in good health.

The genes are TRBV29-1 and TRBJ2-5, with D unresolved. Trimming took 8 bases from V and 3 from J, leaving 7 bases between them. The germline gives CDR1 SQVTM, CDR2 ANQGSEA. The CDR3 length is 10 residues. CDR3 region: CSHGEETQYF. The CDR3 bases are TGCAGCCATGGGGAAGAGACCCAGTACTTC. The full variable domain, rest sourced from reference TRBV29-1 and TRBJ2-5, is SAVISQKPSRDICQRGTSLTIQCQVDSQVTMMFWYRQQPGQSLTLIATANQGSEATYESGFVIDKFPISRPNLTFSTLTVSNMSPEDSSIYLCSHGEETQYFGPGTRLLVL.

The chain recombines TRBV5-1 with TRBJ2-1, with 7 nucleotides matching TRBD1. This CDR3 is 14 amino acids long. The ends lost 4 bases at V and 9 bases at J; junction bases unmatched: 10. CDR1 and CDR2 (germline): SGHRS, YFSETQ. CDR3 amino acids: CASSLRQGGGEQFF. CDR3 in DNA: TGCGCCAGCAGCCTTAGACAGGGCGGTGGTGAGCAGTTCTTC.

This clone was seen many times. The J gene is TRBJ2-3, the V gene TRBV29-1, with unresolved D. V was shortened by 8 bases and J by 2 bases, with 5 bases between the two germline ends. CDR1 and CDR2 (germline): SQVTM, ANQGSEA. This CDR3 is built from 10 residues. CDR3 sequence: CSTNTDTQYF. For the CDR3, the DNA is TGCAGCACTAACACAGATACGCAGTATTTT.

This clone has a handful of counts. V gene TRBV30 combines with J gene TRBJ1-4; 7 nucleotides line up with TRBD1. The ends lost 2 bases at V and 6 bases at J; junction bases unmatched: 6. Germline V gene data show CDR1 as GTSNPN and CDR2 as SVGIG (reference sequence). The CDR3 is 14 amino acids. CDR3 amino acids: CAWSPGGVYEKLFF. The CDR3 DNA is TGTGCCTGGAGTCCAGGGGGAGTATATGAAAAACTGTTTTTT.

The sample holds many counts of this clone. The V call is TRBV15, the J call TRBJ2-4; no clear D. V lost 1 base to trimming and J lost 8 bases, with 15 bases between them. The CDR3 is 15 residues long. Germline V lookup: CDR1 LNHNV, CDR2 YYDKDF (reference sequence). As DNA, the CDR3 is TGTGCCACCAGCAGAGTGGGCAGACCTGGGGACATTCAGTACTTC. Its translation: CATSRVGRPGDIQYF.

V and J are TRBV15 and TRBJ2-5, with 9 positions matching TRBD1. Trimming cost V 3 bases and J 5 bases; bases outside gene matches: 7. This CDR3 region has 15 residues. CDR1 and CDR2 from the germline V gene are LNHNV and YYDKDF (reference sequence). CDR3 DNA: TGTGCCACCAGCAGGGGGGGACAGGGAACGGAGACCCAGTACTTC. Protein product: CATSRGGQGTETQYF.